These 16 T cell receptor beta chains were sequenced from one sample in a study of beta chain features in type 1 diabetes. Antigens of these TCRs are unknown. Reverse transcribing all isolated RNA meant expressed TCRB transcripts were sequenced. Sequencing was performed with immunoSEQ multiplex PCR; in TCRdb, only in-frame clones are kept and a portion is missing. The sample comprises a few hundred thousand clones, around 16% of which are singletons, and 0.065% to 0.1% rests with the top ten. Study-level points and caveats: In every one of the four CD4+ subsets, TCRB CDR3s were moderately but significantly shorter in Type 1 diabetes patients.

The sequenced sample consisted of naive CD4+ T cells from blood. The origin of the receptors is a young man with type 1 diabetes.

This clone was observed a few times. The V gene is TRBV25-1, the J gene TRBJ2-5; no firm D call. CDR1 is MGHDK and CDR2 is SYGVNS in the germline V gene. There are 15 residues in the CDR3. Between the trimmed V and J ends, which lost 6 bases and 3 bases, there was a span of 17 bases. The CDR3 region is CASSSPSPGEETQYF. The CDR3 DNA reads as TGTGCCAGCAGCAGCCCTTCCCCTGGGGAAGAGACCCAGTACTTC. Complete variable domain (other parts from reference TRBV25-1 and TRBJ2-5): EADIYQTPRYLVIGTGKKITLECSQTMGHDKMYWYQQDPGMELHLIHYSYGVNSTEKGDLSSESTVSRIRTEHFPLTLESARPSHTSQYLCASSSPSPGEETQYFGPGTRLLVL.

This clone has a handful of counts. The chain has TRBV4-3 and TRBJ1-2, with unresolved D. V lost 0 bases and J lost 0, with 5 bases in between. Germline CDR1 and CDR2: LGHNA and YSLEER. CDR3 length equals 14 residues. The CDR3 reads CASSQDSANYGYTF. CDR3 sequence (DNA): TGCGCCAGCAGCCAAGATTCAGCTAACTATGGCTACACCTTC.

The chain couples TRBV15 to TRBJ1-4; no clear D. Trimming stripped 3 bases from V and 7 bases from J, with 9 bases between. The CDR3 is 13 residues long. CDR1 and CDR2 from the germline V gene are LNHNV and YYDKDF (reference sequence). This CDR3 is CATSRGLGEKLFF. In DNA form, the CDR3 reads TGTGCCACCAGCAGGGGTCTGGGTGAAAAACTGTTTTTT.

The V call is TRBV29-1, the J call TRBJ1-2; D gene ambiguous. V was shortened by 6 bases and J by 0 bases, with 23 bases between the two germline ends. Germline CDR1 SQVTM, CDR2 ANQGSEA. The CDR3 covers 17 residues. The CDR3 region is CSVLLGTRGTANYGYTF. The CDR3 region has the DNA TGCAGCGTCCTATTGGGAACGCGTGGAACAGCTAACTATGGCTACACCTTC.

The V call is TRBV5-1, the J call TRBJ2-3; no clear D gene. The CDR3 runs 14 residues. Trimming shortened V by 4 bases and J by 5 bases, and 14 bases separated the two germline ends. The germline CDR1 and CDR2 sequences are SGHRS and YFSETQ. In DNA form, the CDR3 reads TGCGCCAGCAGCCAGACGACGGTTGTAGATACGCAGTATTTT. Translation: CASSQTTVVDTQYF.

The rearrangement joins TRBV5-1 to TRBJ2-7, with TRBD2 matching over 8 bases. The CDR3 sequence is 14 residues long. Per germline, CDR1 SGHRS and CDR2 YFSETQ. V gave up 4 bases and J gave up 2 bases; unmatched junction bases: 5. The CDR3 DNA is TGCGCCAGCAGCCCACGGGAGGGAACCTACGAGCAGTACTTC. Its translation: CASSPREGTYEQYF.

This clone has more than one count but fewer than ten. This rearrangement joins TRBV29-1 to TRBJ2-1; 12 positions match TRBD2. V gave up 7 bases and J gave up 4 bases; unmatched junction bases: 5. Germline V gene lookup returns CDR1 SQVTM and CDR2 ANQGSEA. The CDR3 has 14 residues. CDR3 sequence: CSAPGLAGYNEQFF. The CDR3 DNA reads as TGCAGCGCCCCCGGACTAGCGGGGTACAATGAGCAGTTCTTC.

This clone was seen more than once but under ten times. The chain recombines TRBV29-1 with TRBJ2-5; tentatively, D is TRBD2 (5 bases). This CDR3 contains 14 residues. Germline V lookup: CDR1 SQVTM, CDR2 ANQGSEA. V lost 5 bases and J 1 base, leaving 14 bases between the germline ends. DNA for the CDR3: TGCAGCGTTAGACCGCGACTACGCCAAGAGACCCAGTACTTC. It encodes CSVRPRLRQETQYF.

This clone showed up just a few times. CDR3 in amino acids: CASSQKIAETQYF. CDR3 sequence (DNA): TGCGCCAGCAGTCAAAAAATCGCAGAGACCCAGTACTTC. This chain connects TRBV23-1 to TRBJ2-5; D gene uncertain. TRBV23-1 carries the ORF label, with uncertain function. Between the trimmed V and J ends, which lost 2 bases and 4 bases, there was a span of 8 bases. The CDR3 covers 13 residues.

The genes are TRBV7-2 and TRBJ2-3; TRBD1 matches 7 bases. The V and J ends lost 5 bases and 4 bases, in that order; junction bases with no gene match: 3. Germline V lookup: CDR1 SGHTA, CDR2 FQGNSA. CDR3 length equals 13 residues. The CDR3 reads CASSRQGADTQYF. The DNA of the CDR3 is TGTGCCAGCAGCCGGCAGGGGGCAGATACGCAGTATTTT.

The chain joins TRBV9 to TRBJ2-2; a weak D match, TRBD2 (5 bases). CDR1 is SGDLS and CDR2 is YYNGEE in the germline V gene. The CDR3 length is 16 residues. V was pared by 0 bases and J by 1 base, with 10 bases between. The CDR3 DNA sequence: TGTGCCAGCAGCGTAGTGGGGAGCTGGAACACCGGGGAGCTGTTTTTT. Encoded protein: CASSVVGSWNTGELFF.

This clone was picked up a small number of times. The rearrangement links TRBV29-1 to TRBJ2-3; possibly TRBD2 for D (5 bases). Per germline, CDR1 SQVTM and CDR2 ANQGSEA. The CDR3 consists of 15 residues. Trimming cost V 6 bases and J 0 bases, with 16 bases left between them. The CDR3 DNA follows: TGCAGCGTGCCGAGTATAGCGCGCAGCACAGATACGCAGTATTTT. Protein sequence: CSVPSIARSTDTQYF.

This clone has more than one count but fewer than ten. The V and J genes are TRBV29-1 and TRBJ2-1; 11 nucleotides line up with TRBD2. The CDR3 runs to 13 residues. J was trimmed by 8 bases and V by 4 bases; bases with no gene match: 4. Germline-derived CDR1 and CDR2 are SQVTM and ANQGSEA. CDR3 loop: CSVVLAGVYEQFF. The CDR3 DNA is TGCAGCGTTGTACTAGCGGGAGTTTATGAGCAGTTCTTC.

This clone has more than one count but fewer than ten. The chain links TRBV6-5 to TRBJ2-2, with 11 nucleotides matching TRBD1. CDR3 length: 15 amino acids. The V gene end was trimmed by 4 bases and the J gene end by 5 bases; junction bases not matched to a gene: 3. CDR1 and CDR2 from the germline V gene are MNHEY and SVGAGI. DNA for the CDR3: TGTGCCAGCAGTTCCCGGGACAGGGGGACCGGGGAGCTGTTTTTT. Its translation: CASSSRDRGTGELFF.

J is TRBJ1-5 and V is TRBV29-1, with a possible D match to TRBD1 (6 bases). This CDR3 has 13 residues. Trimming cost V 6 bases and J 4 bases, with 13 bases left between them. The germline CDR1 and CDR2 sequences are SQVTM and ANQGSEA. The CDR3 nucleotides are TGCAGCGTAGTACAGGGATTGAATCAGCCCCAGCATTTT. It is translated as CSVVQGLNQPQHF.

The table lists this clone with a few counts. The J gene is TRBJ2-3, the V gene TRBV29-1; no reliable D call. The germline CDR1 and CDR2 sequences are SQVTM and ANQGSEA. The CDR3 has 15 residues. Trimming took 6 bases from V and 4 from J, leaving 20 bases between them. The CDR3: CSVARTAQAADTQYF. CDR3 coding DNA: TGCAGCGTCGCCCGGACGGCCCAAGCCGCAGATACGCAGTATTTT.